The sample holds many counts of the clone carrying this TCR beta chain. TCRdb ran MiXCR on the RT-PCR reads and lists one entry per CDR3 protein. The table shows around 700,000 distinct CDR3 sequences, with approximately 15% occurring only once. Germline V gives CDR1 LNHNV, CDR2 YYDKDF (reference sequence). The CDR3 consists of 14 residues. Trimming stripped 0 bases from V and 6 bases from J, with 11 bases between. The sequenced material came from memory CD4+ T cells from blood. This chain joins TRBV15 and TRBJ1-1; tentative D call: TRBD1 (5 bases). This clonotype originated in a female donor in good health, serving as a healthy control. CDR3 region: CATSRDLRDSEAFF. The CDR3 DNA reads TGTGCCACCAGCAGAGATCTCAGGGACTCTGAAGCTTTCTTT.